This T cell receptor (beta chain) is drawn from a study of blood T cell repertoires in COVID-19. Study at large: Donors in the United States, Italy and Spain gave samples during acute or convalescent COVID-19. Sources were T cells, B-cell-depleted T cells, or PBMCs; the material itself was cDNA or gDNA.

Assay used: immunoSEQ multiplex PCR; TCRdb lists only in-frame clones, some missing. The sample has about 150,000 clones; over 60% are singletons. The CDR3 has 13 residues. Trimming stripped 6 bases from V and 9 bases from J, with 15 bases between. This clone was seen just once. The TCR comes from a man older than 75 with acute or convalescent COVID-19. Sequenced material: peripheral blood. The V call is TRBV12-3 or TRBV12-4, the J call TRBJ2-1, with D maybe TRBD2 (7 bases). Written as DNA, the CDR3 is TGTGCCAGCAGCGCCGGGGGGCAGAGTGAGCAGTTCTTC. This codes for CASSAGGQSEQFF.